This paragraph reports one T cell receptor beta chain. Its binding antigen is unknown. No clone much larger than this one lies a single base away; base qualities are absent. For CDR1 and CDR2, the germline V gene lists SGHTS and YDEGEE. From the cysteine up to the phenylalanine, the CDR3 has a length of 15 residues. CDR3 DNA only is kept here, 45 bases in frame from base 1. Trimming costs V 4 bases and J 7 bases, and their ends lie 19 bases apart. Using the deep immunoSEQ assay, TCR CDR3 regions were amplified from genomic DNA by multiplex PCR. For each cell subset, the extracted genomic DNA was distributed evenly across all wells of several immunoSEQ 96-well plates, and each plate served as one replicate. For sorted subsets, each replicate PCR was loaded with roughly 0.2 ug genomic DNA, equivalent to some 27,000 T cell genomes. Purified libraries were quantified with a Qubit 3.0 fluorometer, sized on a Bioanalyzer 2100, and re-quantified with the KAPA Library Quantification kit. Every immunoSEQ 96-well plate was sequenced on a separate single-read 150-cycle Illumina NextSeq 550 flow cell. Per the original workflow: Because the immunoSEQ output held only junctional sequences and lacked quality scores, the filtering could not match the filtering applied to full-length reads. To assign V/J genes and CDR3, sequences were annotated against IMGT germline references using PyIR, a Python wrapper for IgBLAST v1.9. Reads with weak V/J assignments (E-value above 1e-6), missing CDR3, stop codons, out-of-frame junctions, or ambiguous translated residues were removed. A V3J clonotype was defined by an identical inferred V gene, J gene, and CDR3 amino acid sequence. To compute the percentage overlap between repertoires, the number of shared unique clonotypes was divided by the size of the smaller repertoire. Repertoire richness was assessed with RTK rarefaction, the Chao1 estimator, and Recon v2.1 estimates of unobserved clonotypes. For all TCRbeta clonotypes obtained by the gDNA method from a few donors, generation probabilities were computed with OLGA. Sourced from immuneACCESS, this table was stored by TCRdb with only in-frame sequences that have V and J called. A share of the clones is absent; for the studies checked, an unresolved V gene accounts for under half, and the remainder has no known explanation. Clone size and the V and J calls come from that table; the DNA yielded D and trimming. The sample data list over a million clones, and around 78% of these were observed just once. 0.5% to 0.6% of the sample lies in the top ten.

The record originates from a study of shared clonotypes between healthy human individuals (dated by TCRdb to 2018 to 2021). With regard to the full study: The cohort comprised a couple of women and a few men aged 18 to 49 years. Per donor, three plates each were used for CD4 naive and CD4 memory, two for CD8 naive, and one for CD8 memory. The study deeply sequenced blood TCR repertoires of roughly five healthy adults to estimate repertoire size and the extent of clonotype sharing between individuals. Between about 0.94 and 8.9 billion PBMCs per donor were obtained by leukapheresis. To increase sequencing depth and limit assay-specific biases, TCR repertoire library preparation and sequencing were carried out by different laboratories using diverse techniques.

The research as a whole found: The genetic and exposure-history diversity represented was limited by the small number of donors. Sampling was restricted to blood, and TCR repertoires in tissues likely differ from the TCR repertoires found in blood. Even with the large sequencing depth, rarefaction of the sorted-subset datasets indicated that sequencing was incomplete. Naive subsets generally had larger estimated clonotype richness than memory subsets. Sharing across a few donors was observed for approximately 5% of naive CD4, over 3% of naive CD8, 2% to 2.5% of memory CD4, and around 0.42% of memory CD8 clonotypes. Higher generation probabilities were observed for clonotypes shared by all four sorted-subset donors than for non-shared clonotypes. Pairwise subsampling led to the expectation that sequencing depth would affect the degree of clonotype sharing among donors.

The donors were healthy, HIV-negative adults who had no recently reported acute infections or vaccinations. All donors were Caucasian adults living in Nashville, Tennessee, USA. CD4+ T cells were enriched through magnetic negative selection, after which naive cells were positively selected on CD45RA and the remaining negative fraction served as the memory subset. Blood was collected by leukapheresis, and PBMCs were isolated by Ficoll-Histopaque density gradient centrifugation and then cryopreserved in liquid nitrogen vapor phase. Purity and quantity of every magnetically sorted T cell population were checked by analytical flow cytometry. Each sorted fraction had its genomic DNA isolated and then quantified by UV absorbance on a Nanodrop 2000c.

Sequencing was performed on memory CD4+ T cells from PBMCs. Read against the paper, the sample's cell subset or site label means: CD45RA-negative fraction. The chain is encoded by TRBV5-8 joined to TRBJ2-3; the D segment could be TRBD2, given 6 matching bases. This receptor was obtained from a man aged 18 to 29 in good health. Some clones in this sample may be carry-over from other donors' samples. The CDR3 here reads CASSGTGLRGNTQYF. The DNA sequence reads TGTGCCAGCAGCGGGACCGGGCTACGCGGGAATACGCAGTATTTT.